This entry lists 9 T cell receptor beta chains sequenced from one sample in a study of blood T cell repertoires in COVID-19. Clones were read by immunoSEQ multiplex PCR, and TCRdb kept only the in-frame ones, dropping some. The profile shows about 150,000 clones, around nine tenths of them singletons. Sample: peripheral blood. These receptor sequences come from a human donor in a cohort sampled during active COVID-19.

V is TRBV5-6 and J is TRBJ2-5; a possible D gene is TRBD1 (6 bases). The CDR3 extends over 15 amino acids. V lost 4 bases and J 2 bases, leaving 15 bases between the germline ends. The germline gives CDR1 SGHDT, CDR2 YYEEEE. CDR3 in DNA: TGTGCCAGCAGCGAACAGGGTCCGGGACAAGAGACCCAGTACTTC. It encodes CASSEQGPGQETQYF.

Regarding this clone: Being one base from a much bigger clone, this may be a read error. This chain connects TRBV2 to TRBJ2-7; TRBD1 is a possible D gene (6 bases). From germline, CDR1 is SNHLY and CDR2 FYNNEI. The V and J ends lost 3 bases and 2 bases respectively, with 8 bases between them. CDR3 length: 13 amino acids. This CDR3 reads CASSDGQTYEQYF. The CDR3 DNA follows: TGTGCCAGCAGTGACGGACAGACCTACGAGCAGTACTTC. Full variable domain (remainder filled in from reference TRBV2 and TRBJ2-7): EPEVTQTPSHQVTQMGQEVILRCVPISNHLYFYWYRQILGQKVEFLVSFYNNEISEKSEIFDDQFSVERPDGSNFTLKIRSTKLEDSAMYFCASSDGQTYEQYFGPGTRLTVT.

The V and J genes are TRBV27 and TRBJ2-7, with no clear D. The V gene lost 5 bases and the J gene lost 0 bases, with 5 bases spanning the gap. This CDR3 has 12 residues. The germline V gene has CDR1 MNHEY and CDR2 SMNVEV (reference sequence). The CDR3 nucleotides are TGTGCCAGCAGTCTCCGCTCCTACGAGCAGTACTTC. Translating it yields CASSLRSYEQYF.

This clone was seen a few times. CDR3 sequence reads: CASSYRDRYPNTEAFF. In DNA, the CDR3 is TGCGCCAGCAGCTACCGGGACAGGTATCCGAACACTGAAGCTTTCTTT. The gene calls are TRBV5-1 and TRBJ1-1, with 8 bases that match TRBD1. Germline V CDR1 and CDR2: SGHRS, YFSETQ. V dropped 3 bases and J dropped 1; count of bases not matched to a gene: 8. The CDR3 is 16 residues long.

This clone has just a few counts. The chain has TRBV7-2 and TRBJ1-5; D gene ambiguous. Trimming pared 5 bases from V and 2 bases from J, leaving 13 bases between. This CDR3 is 15 amino acids long. The germline V gene has CDR1 SGHTA and CDR2 FQGNSA. CDR3 coding DNA: TGTGCCAGCAGCCTCCGGGTGTCGGGCAATCAGCCCCAGCATTTT. Protein: CASSLRVSGNQPQHF.

The chain carries TRBV9 and TRBJ2-1; a possible D gene is TRBD1 (6 bases). CDR1 SGDLS and CDR2 YYNGEE come from the germline V gene. The V and J ends lost 0 bases and 5 bases respectively, with 18 bases between them. CDR3 size: 17 residues. The CDR3 DNA sequence: TGTGCCAGCAGCGTAGCGGGACATGGTCTAGCAAACAATGAGCAGTTCTTC. This encodes CASSVAGHGLANNEQFF.

The chain has TRBV2 and TRBJ2-7; 8 nucleotides agree with TRBD2. Looked up from germline, CDR1 is SNHLY and CDR2 is FYNNEI. V dropped 6 bases and J dropped 1; count of bases not matched to a gene: 5. CDR3 length: 14 amino acids. This CDR3 reads CASSPGLGSYEQYF. CDR3 nucleotides: TGTGCCAGCAGCCCGGGACTAGGGTCCTACGAGCAGTACTTC.

This clone has more than one count but fewer than ten. The rearrangement links TRBV28 to TRBJ1-5, with 8 bases fitting TRBD1. This CDR3 spans 17 amino acids. V lost 5 bases, J lost 1 base, and 10 bases stayed unmatched. Germline CDR1 and CDR2: MDHEN and SYDVKM. The CDR3 spells CASSTDSDRVSNQPQHF. The CDR3 DNA follows: TGTGCCAGCAGTACAGACTCGGACAGGGTGAGCAATCAGCCCCAGCATTTT.

The chain carries TRBV2 and TRBJ2-1; 7 bases agree with TRBD2. The CDR3 consists of 16 residues. V lost 4 bases and J lost 2; bases outside the gene matches: 8. The germline gives CDR1 SNHLY, CDR2 FYNNEI. The CDR3 loop is CASSGGTTSPYNEQFF. CDR3 DNA sequence: TGTGCCAGCAGTGGGGGGACTACCTCCCCCTACAATGAGCAGTTCTTC.